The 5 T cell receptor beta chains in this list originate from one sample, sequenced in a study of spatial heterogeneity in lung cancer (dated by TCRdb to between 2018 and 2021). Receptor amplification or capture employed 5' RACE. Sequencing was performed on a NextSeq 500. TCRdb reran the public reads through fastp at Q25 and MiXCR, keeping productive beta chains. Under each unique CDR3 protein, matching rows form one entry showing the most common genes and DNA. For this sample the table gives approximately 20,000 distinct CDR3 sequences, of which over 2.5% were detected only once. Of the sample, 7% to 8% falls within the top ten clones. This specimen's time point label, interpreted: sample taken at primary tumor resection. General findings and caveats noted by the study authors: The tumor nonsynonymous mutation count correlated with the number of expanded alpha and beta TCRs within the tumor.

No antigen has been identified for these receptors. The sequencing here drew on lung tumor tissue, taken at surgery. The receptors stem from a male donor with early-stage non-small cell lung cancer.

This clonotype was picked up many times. CDR3 DNA sequence: TGTGCCAGCAGCCGGGACAGGGGGCTATGGACTGAAGCTTTCTTT. Amino acid sequence: CASSRDRGLWTEAFF. The chain recombines TRBV7-9 with TRBJ1-1; TRBD1 agrees at 12 bases. Germline CDR1 SEHNR, CDR2 FQNEAQ (reference sequence). With V trimmed by 5 bases and J by 5 bases, 6 bases remained unmatched. The CDR3 length is 15 residues.

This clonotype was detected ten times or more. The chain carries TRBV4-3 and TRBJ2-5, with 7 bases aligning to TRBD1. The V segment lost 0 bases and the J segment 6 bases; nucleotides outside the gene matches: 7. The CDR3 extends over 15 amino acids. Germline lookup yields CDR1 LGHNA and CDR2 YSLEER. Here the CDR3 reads CASSQDGRDRQTQYF. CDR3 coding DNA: TGCGCCAGCAGCCAAGATGGCCGGGACAGACAGACCCAGTACTTC.

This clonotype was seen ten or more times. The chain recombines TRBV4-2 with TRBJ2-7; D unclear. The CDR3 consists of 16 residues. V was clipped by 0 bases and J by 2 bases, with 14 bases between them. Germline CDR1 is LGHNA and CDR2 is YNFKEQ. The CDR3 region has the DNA TGTGCCAGCAGCCAAGATGTCGTTCGGGTCCCCTACGAGCAGTACTTC. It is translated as CASSQDVVRVPYEQYF.

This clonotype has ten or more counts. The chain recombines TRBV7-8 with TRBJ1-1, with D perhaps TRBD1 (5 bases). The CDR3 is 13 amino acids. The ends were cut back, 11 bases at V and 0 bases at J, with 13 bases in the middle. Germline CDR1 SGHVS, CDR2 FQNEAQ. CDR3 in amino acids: CASLGTVNTEAFF. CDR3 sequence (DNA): TGTGCCTCCTTGGGGACGGTGAACACTGAAGCTTTCTTT.

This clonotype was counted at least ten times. The CDR3 reads CASSLRTGGYYNEQFF. The CDR3 nucleotides read TGTGCCAGCAGCCTGAGGACAGGGGGTTACTACAATGAGCAGTTCTTC. V is TRBV5-6 and J is TRBJ2-1; 10 bases map to TRBD1. The V and J ends lost 4 bases and 3 bases, in that order; junction bases with no gene match: 7. Germline values: CDR1 SGHDT, CDR2 YYEEEE. The CDR3 runs 16 residues. The complete variable domain, with remaining parts taken from reference TRBV5-6 and TRBJ2-1, reads DAGVTQSPTHLIKTRGQQVTLRCSPKSGHDTVSWYQQALGQGPQFIFQYYEEEERQRGNFPDRFSGHQFPNYSSELNVNALLLGDSALYLCASSLRTGGYYNEQFFGPGTRLTVL.